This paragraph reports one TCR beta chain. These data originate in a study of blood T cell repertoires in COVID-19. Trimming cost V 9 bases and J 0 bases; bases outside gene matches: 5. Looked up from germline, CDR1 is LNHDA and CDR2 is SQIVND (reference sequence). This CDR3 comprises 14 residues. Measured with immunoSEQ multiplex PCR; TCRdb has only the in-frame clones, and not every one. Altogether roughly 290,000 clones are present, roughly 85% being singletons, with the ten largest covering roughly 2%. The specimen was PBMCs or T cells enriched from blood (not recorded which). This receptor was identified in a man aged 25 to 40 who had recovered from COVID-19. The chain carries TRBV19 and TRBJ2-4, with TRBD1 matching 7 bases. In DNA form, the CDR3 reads TGTGCCAGCAGGGACAGACTAGCCAAAAACATTCAGTACTTC. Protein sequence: CASRDRLAKNIQYF.